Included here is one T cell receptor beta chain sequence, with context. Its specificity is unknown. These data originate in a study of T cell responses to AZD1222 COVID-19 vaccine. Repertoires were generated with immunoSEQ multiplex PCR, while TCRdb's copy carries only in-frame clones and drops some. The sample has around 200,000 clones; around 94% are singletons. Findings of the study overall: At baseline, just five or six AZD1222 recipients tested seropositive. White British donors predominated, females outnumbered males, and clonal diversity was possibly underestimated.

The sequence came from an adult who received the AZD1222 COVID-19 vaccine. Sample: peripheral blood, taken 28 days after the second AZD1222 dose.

The CDR3 nucleotides read TGTGCCAGCAGCCAAGTCCCGGAACATGGGTACAATGAGCAGTTCTTC. It codes for CASSQVPEHGYNEQFF. The chain carries TRBV3-1 (or the pseudogene TRBV3-2) and TRBJ2-1; no firm D call. With 1 base removed from V and 4 bases from J, the gap between germline ends came to 14 bases. Germline CDR1 is LGHDT and CDR2 is YNNKEL (reference sequence). CDR3 length: 16 amino acids.